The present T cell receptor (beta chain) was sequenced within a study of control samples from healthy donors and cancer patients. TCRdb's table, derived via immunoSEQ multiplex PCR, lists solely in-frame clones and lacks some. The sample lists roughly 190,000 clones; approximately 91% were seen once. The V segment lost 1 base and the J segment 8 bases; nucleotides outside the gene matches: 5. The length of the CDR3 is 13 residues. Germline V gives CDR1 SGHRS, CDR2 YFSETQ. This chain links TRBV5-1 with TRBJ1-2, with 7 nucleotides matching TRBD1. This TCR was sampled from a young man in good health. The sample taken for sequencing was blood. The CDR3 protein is CASSLYGGQGYTF. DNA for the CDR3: TGCGCCAGCAGCTTGTACGGGGGACAGGGCTACACCTTC.